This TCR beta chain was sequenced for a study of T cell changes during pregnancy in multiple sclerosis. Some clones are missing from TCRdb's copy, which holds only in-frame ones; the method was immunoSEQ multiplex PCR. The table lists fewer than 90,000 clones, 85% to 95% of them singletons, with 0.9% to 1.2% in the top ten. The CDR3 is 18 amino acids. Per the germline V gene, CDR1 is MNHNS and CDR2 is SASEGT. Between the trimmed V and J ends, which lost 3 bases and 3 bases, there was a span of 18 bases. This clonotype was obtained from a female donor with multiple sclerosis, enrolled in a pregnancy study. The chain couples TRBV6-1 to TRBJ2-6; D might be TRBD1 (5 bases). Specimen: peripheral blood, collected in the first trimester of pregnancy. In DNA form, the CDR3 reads TGTGCCAGCAGTGATTACAGGTTGGATTGGTATGGGGCCAACGTCCTGACTTTC. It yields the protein CASSDYRLDWYGANVLTF.